This TCR beta chain came from a study of blood T cells in healthy people across ages. PCR was performed a second time for about 7 to 11 cycles using a sample-barcoded 5' primer and a J-beta primer mix. TCRdb analysed the 5' RACE reads with MiXCR anew, one entry per CDR3 protein. The sample has around 780,000 distinct CDR3 sequences, around 24% seen once. A remark on this clonotype: The antigen remains undetermined. At one end the junction does not follow the germline gene, possibly because of a read error.

Regarding the study as a whole: Donors of long life had a larger count of naive CD4+ cells and greater diversity than aged donors.

The CDR3 consists of 14 residues. The data were also submitted as part of a second study, on T cells of mothers and their children.

The TCR sequence derives from a boy between 10 and 17 years old in good health. The chain is built from TRBV12-3 or TRBV12-4 and TRBJ2-3, with D perhaps TRBD2 (7 bases). The sequenced sample was blood. The CDR3 here is CATLRGARTDTQYF. The CDR3 coding sequence is TGTGCCACGCTCCGGGGGGCGAGGACAGATACGCAATATTTT.